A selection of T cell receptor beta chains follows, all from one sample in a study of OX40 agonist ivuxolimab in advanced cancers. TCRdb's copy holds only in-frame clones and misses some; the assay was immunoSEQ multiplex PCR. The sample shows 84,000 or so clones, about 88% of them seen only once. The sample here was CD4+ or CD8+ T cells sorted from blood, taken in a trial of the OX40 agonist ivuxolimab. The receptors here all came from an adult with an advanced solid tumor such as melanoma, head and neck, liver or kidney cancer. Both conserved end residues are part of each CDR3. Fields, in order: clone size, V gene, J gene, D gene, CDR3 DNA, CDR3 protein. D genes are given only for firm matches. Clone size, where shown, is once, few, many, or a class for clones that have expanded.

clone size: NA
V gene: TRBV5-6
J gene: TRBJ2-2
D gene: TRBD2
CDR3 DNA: TGTGCCAGCAGCCCCGGGGGGGGACGGTCCTTCGGGGAGCTGTTTTTT
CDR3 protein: CASSPGGGRSFGELFF

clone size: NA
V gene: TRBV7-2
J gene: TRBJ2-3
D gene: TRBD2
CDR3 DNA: TGTGCCAGCAGCACCCCAGCGGGGAACACAGATACGCAGTATTTT
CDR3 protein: CASSTPAGNTDTQYF

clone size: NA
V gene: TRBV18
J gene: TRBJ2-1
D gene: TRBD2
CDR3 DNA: TGTGCCAGCTCACCGATGACTAGCGGGGGATACAATGAGCAGTTCTTC
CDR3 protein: CASSPMTSGGYNEQFF

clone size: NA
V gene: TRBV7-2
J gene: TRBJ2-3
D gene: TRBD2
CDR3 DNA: TGTGCCAGCAGGGAGACTAGCGGGGGGGCCGTGAATACGCAGTATTTT
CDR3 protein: CASRETSGGAVNTQYF

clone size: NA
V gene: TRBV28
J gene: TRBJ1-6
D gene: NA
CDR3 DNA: TGTGCCAGCAGGGAGAGCCCCCAAAATTCACCCCTCCACTTT
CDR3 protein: CASRESPQNSPLHF

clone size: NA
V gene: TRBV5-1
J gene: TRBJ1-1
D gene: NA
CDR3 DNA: TGCGCCAGCAGCCTAGGGGACCTCCGACCCCCTGAAGCTTTCTTT
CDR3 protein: CASSLGDLRPPEAFF

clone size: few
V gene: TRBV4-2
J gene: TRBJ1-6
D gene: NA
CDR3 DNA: TGTGCCAGCAGCCAAGTTACCGGGGGAGGTTCACCCCTCCACTTT
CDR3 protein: CASSQVTGGGSPLHF

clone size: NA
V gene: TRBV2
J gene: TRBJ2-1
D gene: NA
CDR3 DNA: TGTGCCAGCAGTCAATCAGGGGTAGAGCAATTCTTC
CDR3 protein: CASSQSGVEQFF

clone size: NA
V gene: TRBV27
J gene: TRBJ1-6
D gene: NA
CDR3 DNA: TGTGCCAGCACCCTTAACCCGGGACTTGATAATTCACCCCTCCACTTT
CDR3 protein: CASTLNPGLDNSPLHF

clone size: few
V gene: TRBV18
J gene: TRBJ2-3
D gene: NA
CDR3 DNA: TGTGCCAGCTCACCATTCGGACTTGGGAGCACAGATACGCAGTATTTT
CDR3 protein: CASSPFGLGSTDTQYF

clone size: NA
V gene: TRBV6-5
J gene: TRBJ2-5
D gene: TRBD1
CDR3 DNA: TGTGCCAGCAGTTACCGGGACAGGGGTTTTTCAGAGACCCAGTACTTC
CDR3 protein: CASSYRDRGFSETQYF

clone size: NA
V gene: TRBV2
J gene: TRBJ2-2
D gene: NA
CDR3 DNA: TGTGCCAGCAGCCCACCCCCTTCGGTGAGAAACACCGGGGAGCTGTTTTTT
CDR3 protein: CASSPPPSVRNTGELFF

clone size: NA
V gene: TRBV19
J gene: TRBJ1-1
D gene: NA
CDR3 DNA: TGTGCCAGTAGTACAAAGACCGGGACACTGAACACTGAAGCTTTCTTT
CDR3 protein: CASSTKTGTLNTEAFF

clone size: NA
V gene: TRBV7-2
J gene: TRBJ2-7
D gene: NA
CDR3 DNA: TGTGCCAGCAGTAAGGGGAACAGGGACTACGAGCAGTACTTC
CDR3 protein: CASSKGNRDYEQYF

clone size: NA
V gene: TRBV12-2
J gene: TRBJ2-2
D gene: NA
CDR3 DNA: TGTGCAAGTCGCTTAGCGCCCACAACTTTCGACAGGGTTAACACCGGGGAGCTGTTTTTT
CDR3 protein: CASRLAPTTFDRVNTGELFF

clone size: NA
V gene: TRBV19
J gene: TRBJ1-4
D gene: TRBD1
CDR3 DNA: TGTGCCAGTACCCGAGAGGGCCAGGGGGATGAAAAACTGTTTTTT
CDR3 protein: CASTREGQGDEKLFF

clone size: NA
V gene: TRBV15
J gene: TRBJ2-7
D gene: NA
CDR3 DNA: TGTGCCACCAGCAGAGATGGTCGATCGGACGAGCAGTACTTC
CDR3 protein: CATSRDGRSDEQYF

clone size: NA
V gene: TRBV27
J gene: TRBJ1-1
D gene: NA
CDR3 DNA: TGTGCCAGCACAAGGGACGCAACTAACACTGAAGCTTTCTTT
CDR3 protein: CASTRDATNTEAFF

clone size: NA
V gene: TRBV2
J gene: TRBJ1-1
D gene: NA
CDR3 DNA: TGTGCCAGCGTTCTACAGTTGAACACTGAAGCTTTCTTT
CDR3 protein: CASVLQLNTEAFF

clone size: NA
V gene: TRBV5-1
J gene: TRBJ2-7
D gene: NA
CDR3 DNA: TGCGCCAGCAGCTCCAGTGCTACCTACGAGCAGTACTTC
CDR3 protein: CASSSSATYEQYF

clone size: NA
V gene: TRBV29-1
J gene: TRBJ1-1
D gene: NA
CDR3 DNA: TGCAGCGTTGAGGGGATTACAGGGTCTGAAGCTTTCTTT
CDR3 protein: CSVEGITGSEAFF

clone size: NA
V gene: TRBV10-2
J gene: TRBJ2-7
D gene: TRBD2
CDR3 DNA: TGCGCCAGCAGCGGGACTAGCGGGGTAACCTACGAGCAGTACTTC
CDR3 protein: CASSGTSGVTYEQYF

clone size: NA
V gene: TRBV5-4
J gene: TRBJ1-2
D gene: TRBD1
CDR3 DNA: TGTGCCAGCAGCTTCTTCTCGGGACAGCCTAACTATGGCTACACCTTC
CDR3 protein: CASSFFSGQPNYGYTF

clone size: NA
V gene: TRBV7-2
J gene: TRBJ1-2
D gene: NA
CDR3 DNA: TGTGCCAGCAGCTTAGTCGAGGGCCGAGGGTATGGCTACACCTTC
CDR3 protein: CASSLVEGRGYGYTF

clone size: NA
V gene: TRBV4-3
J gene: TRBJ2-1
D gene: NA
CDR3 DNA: TGCGCCAGCAGCCAAGATGAGGGGACACAAGAGCAGTTCTTC
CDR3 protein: CASSQDEGTQEQFF

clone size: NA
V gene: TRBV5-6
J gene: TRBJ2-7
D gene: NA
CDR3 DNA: TGTGCCAGCAGCTTCCGCACCTACGAGCAGTACTTC
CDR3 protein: CASSFRTYEQYF

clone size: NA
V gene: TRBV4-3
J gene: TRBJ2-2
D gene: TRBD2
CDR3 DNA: TGCGCCAGCAGCCTTGGGGGGACTAATGGGGAGCTGTTTTTT
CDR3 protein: CASSLGGTNGELFF

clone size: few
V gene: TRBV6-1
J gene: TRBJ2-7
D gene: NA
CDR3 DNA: TGTGCCAGCAGTCTTTTGGGCAACTACGAGCAGTACTTC
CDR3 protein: CASSLLGNYEQYF

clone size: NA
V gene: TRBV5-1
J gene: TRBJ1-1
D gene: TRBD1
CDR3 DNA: TGCGCCAGCAGCTCAGGACAGGGGAGGACTGAAGCTTTCTTT
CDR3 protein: CASSSGQGRTEAFF

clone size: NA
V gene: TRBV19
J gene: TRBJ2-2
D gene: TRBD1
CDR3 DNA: TGTGCCGCTGAGGGGACAGGGGCCCCCGGGGAGCTGTTTTTT
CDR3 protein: CAAEGTGAPGELFF

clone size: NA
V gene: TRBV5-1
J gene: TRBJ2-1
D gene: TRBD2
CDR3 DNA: TGCGCCAGCAGCTTGGTCAATAGCGGGGGGAATGAGCAGTTCTTC
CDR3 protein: CASSLVNSGGNEQFF

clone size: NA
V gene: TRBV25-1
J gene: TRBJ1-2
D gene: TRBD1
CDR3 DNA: TGTGCCAGCAGTGAATATATCGGACAGGGCTCTGGCTACACCTTC
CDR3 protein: CASSEYIGQGSGYTF

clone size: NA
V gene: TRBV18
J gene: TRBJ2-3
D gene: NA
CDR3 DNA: TGTGCCAGCTCACCGGCGGGACGCCTCACAGATACGCAGTATTTT
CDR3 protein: CASSPAGRLTDTQYF

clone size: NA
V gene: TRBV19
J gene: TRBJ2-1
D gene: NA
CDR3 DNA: TGTGCCAGTAGTCCCCGGGGCTACAATGAGCAGTTCTTC
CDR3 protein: CASSPRGYNEQFF

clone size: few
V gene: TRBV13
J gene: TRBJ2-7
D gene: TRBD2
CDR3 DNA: TGTGCCAGCAGCTCGACTTACTCTAGCGGGGGCCTCTCCTACGAGCAGTACTTC
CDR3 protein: CASSSTYSSGGLSYEQYF

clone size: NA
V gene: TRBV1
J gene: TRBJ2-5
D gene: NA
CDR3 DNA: TGCACCAGCAGCCTCCAAGAGACCCAGTACTTC
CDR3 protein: CTSSLQETQYF

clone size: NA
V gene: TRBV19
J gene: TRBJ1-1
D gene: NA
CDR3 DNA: TGTGCCAGTAGAAGACAAGATGAAGCTTTCTTT
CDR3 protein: CASRRQDEAFF

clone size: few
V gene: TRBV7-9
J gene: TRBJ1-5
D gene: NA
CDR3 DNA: TGTGCCAGCAGCTTAGACCTACCGCCCCAGCATTTT
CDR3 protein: CASSLDLPPQHF

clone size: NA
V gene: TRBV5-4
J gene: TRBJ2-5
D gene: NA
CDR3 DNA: TGTGCCAGCAGCTTGGTAGGGGCAGGAGGCCAGGAGACCCAGTACTTC
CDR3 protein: CASSLVGAGGQETQYF

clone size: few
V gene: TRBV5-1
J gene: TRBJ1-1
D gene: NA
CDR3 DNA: TGCGCCAGCAGCTTGTTCATGAACACTGAAGCTTTCTTT
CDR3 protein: CASSLFMNTEAFF

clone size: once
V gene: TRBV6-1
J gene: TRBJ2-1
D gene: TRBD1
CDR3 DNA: TGTGCCAGCAGCCGACAGGGGATGGAGCAGTTCTTC
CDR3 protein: CASSRQGMEQFF

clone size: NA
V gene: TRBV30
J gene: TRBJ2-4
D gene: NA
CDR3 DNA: TGTGCCTGGGGTCGGACAGTCAAAAACATTCAGTACTTC
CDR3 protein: CAWGRTVKNIQYF

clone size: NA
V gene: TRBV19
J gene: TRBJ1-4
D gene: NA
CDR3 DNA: TGTGCCAGTAGTATAGCCACGGTAAATGAAAAACTGTTTTTT
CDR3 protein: CASSIATVNEKLFF

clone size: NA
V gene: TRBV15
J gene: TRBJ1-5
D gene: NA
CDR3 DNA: TGTGCCACCAGCAGAGGCGGCGGGGCCAATCAGCCCCAGCATTTT
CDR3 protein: CATSRGGGANQPQHF

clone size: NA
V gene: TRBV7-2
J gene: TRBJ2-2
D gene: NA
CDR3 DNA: TGTGCCAGCAGCTTTTCCAGGGGCTCGGGAACCGGGGAGCTGTTTTTT
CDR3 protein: CASSFSRGSGTGELFF

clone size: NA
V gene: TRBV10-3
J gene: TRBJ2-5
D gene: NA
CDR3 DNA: TGTGCCATCAGCACCCCGGCGGGAGAGACCCAGTACTTC
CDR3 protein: CAISTPAGETQYF

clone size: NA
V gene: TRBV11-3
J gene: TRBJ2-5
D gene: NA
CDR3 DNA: TGTGCCAGCAGCCCCGAGGGGGAGACCCAGTACTTC
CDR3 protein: CASSPEGETQYF

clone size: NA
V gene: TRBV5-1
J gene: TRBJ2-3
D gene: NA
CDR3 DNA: TGCGCCAGCTACCCGCAGGAGGGGCGCACAGATACGCAGTATTTT
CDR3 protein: CASYPQEGRTDTQYF

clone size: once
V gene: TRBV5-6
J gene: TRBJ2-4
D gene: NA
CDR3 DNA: TGTGCCAGCACGAGGAGAGACGGGGACCCTAACATTCAGTACTTC
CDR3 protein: CASTRRDGDPNIQYF

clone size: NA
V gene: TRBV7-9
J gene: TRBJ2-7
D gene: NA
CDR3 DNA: TGTGCCAGCAGCTTAAAGGGCGAGCAGTACTTC
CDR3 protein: CASSLKGEQYF